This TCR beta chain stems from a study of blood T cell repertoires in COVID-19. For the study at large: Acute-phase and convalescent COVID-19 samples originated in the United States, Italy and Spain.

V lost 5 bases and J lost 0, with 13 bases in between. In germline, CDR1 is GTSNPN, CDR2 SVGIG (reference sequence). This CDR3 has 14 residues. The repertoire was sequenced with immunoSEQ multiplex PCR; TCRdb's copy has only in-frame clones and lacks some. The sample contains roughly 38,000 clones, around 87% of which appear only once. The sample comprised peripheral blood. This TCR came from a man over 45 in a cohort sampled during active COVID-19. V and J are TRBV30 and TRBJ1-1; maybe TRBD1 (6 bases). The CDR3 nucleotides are TGTGCCTGGGAAGAGGGGACACTGAACACTGAAGCTTTCTTT. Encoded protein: CAWEEGTLNTEAFF.